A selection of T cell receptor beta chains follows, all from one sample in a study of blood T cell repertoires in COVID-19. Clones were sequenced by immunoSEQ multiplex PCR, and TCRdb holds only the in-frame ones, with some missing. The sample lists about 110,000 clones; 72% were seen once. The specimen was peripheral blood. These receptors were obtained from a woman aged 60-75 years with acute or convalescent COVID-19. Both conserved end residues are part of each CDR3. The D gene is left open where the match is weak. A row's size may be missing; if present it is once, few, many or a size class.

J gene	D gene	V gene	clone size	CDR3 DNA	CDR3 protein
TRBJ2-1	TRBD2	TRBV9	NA	TGTGCCAGCAGCGAGGGTCTAGCGGGGTTTGAGCAGTTCTTC	CASSEGLAGFEQFF
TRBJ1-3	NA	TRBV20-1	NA	TGCAGTGCTAGACTTGGAAACACCATATATTTT	CSARLGNTIYF
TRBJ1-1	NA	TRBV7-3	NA	TGTGCCAGCAGCCGAGAGATGAACACTGAAGCTTTCTTT	CASSREMNTEAFF
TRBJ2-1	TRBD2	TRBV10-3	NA	TGTGCCACCCGTAATAGCGGGTCAGGCGGCTCCTACAATGAGCAGTTCTTC	CATRNSGSGGSYNEQFF
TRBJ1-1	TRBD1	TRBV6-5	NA	TGTGCCAGCAGTTACCCGGGACAGGGAGGCACTGAAGCTTTCTTT	CASSYPGQGGTEAFF
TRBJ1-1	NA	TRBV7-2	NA	TGTGCCAGCAGCGAAATTGGAGGAGCTTTCTTT	CASSEIGGAFF
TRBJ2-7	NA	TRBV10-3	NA	TGTGCCATCAGTGAGTCGGAGGGTAGGGGCTCCTACGAGCAGTACTTC	CAISESEGRGSYEQYF
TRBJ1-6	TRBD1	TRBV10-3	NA	TGTGCCATCAGTGACTCGAACAGGGGATCGGCTTCACCCCTCCACTTT	CAISDSNRGSASPLHF
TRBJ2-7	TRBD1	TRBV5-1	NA	TGCGCCAGCAAAAGGGACAGGGGAATCGGAGAGCAGTACTTC	CASKRDRGIGEQYF
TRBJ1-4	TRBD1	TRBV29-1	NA	TGCAGCCAGGCCGGGACAGGGAATGAAAAACTGTTTTTT	CSQAGTGNEKLFF
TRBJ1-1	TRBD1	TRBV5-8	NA	TGTGCCAGCAGCTTTCCGGGACAGTACACTGAAGCTTTCTTT	CASSFPGQYTEAFF
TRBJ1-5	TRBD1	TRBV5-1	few	TGCGCCAGCAGCTTGGAGACAGGGGGACTTCAGCCCCAGCATTTT	CASSLETGGLQPQHF
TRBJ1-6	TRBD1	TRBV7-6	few	TGTGCCAGCAGCTTGGACAGGGGTTATAATTCACCCCTCCACTTT	CASSLDRGYNSPLHF
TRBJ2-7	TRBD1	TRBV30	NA	TGTGCCTGGAGTAAGGGTGATGGGACAGGGGTCTTCGAGCAGTACTTC	CAWSKGDGTGVFEQYF
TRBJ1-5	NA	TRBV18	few	TGTGCCAGCTCACCACCGGGCGGGGGCTATAGCAATCAGCCCCAGCATTTT	CASSPPGGGYSNQPQHF
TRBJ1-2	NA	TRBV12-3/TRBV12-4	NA	TGTGCCAGCAGTTGGGGGCAGAACTATGGCTACACCTTC	CASSWGQNYGYTF
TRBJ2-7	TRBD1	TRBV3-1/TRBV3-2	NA	TGTGCCAGCAGCCAAGTCAGGGGGGAGCAGTACTTC	CASSQVRGEQYF
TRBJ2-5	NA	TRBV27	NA	TGTGCCAGCAGTTTCAGATCTTCAGAGACCCAGTACTTC	CASSFRSSETQYF
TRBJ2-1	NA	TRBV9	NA	TGTGCCAGCAGCGTAGAGGCGGGGATCCACAATGAGCAGTTCTTC	CASSVEAGIHNEQFF
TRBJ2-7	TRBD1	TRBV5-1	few	TGCGCCAGCAGCTTGGGGACAGGGGCTTACGAGCAGTACTTC	CASSLGTGAYEQYF
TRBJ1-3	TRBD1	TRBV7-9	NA	TGTGCCAGCAGTCCAGGGGGTGCTGGAAACACCATATATTTT	CASSPGGAGNTIYF
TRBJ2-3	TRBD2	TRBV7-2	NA	TGTGCCAGCAGCTTAGTACCCTCGCGGGGGGGCAGCACAGATACGCAGTATTTT	CASSLVPSRGGSTDTQYF
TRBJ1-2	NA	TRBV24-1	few	TGTGCCACCAACACCGGGACAAATAATGGCTACACCTTC	CATNTGTNNGYTF
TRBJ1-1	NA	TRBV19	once	TGTGCCAGTAGTTTCTCCCTGAACACTGAAGCTTTCTTT	CASSFSLNTEAFF
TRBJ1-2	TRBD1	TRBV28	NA	TGTGCCAGCAGTTCCGGACAGGGCCTTTTGACGGGCTACACCTTC	CASSSGQGLLTGYTF
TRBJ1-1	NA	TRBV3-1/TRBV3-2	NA	TGTGCCAGCAGATCGGACACGAACACTGAAGCTTTCTTT	CASRSDTNTEAFF
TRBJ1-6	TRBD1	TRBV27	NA	TGTGCCAGCAGTCAAAGGCGAACCTCGACAGGGAGTGATTCACCCCTCCACTTT	CASSQRRTSTGSDSPLHF
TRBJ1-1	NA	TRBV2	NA	TGTGCCACAGTGGTGAACACTGAAGCTTTCTTT	CATVVNTEAFF
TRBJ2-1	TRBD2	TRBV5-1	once	TGCGCCAGCAGCTTGAATGGGGGGGCCTACAATGAGCAGTTCTTC	CASSLNGGAYNEQFF
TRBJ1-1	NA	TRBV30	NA	TGTGCCTGGAGCGACGGGGGGTACACTGAAGCTTTCTTT	CAWSDGGYTEAFF
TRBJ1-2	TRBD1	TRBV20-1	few	TGCAGTGCAGGGGGACAGGATTCCACCTTC	CSAGGQDSTF
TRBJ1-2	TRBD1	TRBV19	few	TGTGCCAGTAGTGCCCGGACAGGGATTCGTGGCTACACCTTC	CASSARTGIRGYTF
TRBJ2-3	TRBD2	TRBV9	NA	TGTGCCAGCAGCGGCCCTAGCGGGGGGGAGGCAGATACGCAGTATTTT	CASSGPSGGEADTQYF
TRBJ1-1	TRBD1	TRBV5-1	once	TGCGCCAGCAGCTTGGAAGGGGGCCACACTGAAGCTTTCTTT	CASSLEGGHTEAFF
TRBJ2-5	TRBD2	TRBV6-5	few	TGTGCCAGCCTAGCGGGGCCGAACCAAGAGACCCAGTACTTC	CASLAGPNQETQYF
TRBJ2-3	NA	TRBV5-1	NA	TGCGCCAGCAAGCCGGGGGGCACCACAGATACGCAGTATTTT	CASKPGGTTDTQYF
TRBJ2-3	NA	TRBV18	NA	TGTGCCAGCTCACCCCTCAGAAGCACAGATACGCAGTATTTT	CASSPLRSTDTQYF